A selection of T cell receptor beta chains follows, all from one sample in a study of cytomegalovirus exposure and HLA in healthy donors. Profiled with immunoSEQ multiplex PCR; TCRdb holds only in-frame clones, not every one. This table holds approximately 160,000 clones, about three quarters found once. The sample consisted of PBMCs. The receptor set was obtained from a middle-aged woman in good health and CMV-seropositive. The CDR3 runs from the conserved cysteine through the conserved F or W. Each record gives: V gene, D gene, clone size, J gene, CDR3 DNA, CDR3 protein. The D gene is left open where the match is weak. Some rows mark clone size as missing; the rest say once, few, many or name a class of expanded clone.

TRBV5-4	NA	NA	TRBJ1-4	TGTGCCAGCAGCTTTGAACAGGGTAATGAAAAACTGTTTTTT	CASSFEQGNEKLFF
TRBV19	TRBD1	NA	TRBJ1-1	TGTGCCAGTAGTATCCTAGGGACAGGGGTGAACACTGAAGCTTTCTTT	CASSILGTGVNTEAFF
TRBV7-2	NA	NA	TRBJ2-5	TGTGCCAGCAGCTTAGCAGGCGCTGGGGAGTCCCAGTACTTC	CASSLAGAGESQYF
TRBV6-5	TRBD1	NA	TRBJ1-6	TGTGCCAGCAGTCCCGACAGGGGTCGATCACCCCTCCACTTT	CASSPDRGRSPLHF
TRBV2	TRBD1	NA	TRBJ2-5	TGTGCCAGCAGGTGGGAGACAGGGGGAGGGACCCAGTACTTC	CASRWETGGGTQYF
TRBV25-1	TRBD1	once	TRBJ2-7	TGTGCCAGCAGTCCCCTTGTTCCAGGGGGAGAGCAGTACTTC	CASSPLVPGGEQYF
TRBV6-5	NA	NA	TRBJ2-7	TGTGCCAGCAGTTACGGCGCCCGAGGCGAGCAGTACTTC	CASSYGARGEQYF
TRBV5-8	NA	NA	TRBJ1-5	TGTGCCAGCAGCGTAGGCGCGGGGTCGGGGGGCTGGCAGCCCCAGCATTTT	CASSVGAGSGGWQPQHF
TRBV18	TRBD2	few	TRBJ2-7	TGTGCCAGCTCACCATCTAGCGGGAGTTCCTACGAGCAGTACTTC	CASSPSSGSSYEQYF
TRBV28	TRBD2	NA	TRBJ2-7	TGTGCCAGCAGTTTAATCGGCGGGAGCTCCTACGAGCAGTACTTC	CASSLIGGSSYEQYF
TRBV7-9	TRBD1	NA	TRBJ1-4	TGTTCCAGCAGCTGGTACCGGGACAGGCATTCCTTTGGTGAAAAACTGTTTTTT	CSSSWYRDRHSFGEKLFF
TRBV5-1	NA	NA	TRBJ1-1	TGCTCCAGCAGCACTCCGACAGGGAACACTGAAGCTTTCTTT	CSSSTPTGNTEAFF
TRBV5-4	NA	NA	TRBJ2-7	TGTGCCAGCAGCCCCGGAGGGACAGCCGCATCCTACGAGCAGTACTTC	CASSPGGTAASYEQYF
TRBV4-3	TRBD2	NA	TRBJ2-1	TGCGCCAGCAGCCCCGGGACTAGCGGGGATTTCTACAATGAGCAGTTCTTC	CASSPGTSGDFYNEQFF
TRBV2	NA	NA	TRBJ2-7	TGTGCCAGCAGTGTCCAGGGAGGTCGGGAGCAGTACTTC	CASSVQGGREQYF
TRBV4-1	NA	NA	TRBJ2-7	TGCGCCAGCAGCCAAGGTCAGGTGAGCTCCTACGAGCAGTACTTC	CASSQGQVSSYEQYF
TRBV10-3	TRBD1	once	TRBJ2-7	TGTGCCATCTCCTTGGACAGGGGCGCGTCCTACGAGCAGTACTTC	CAISLDRGASYEQYF
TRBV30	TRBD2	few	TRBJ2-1	TGTGCCTGGAGTGTACGGGGGCTAGCGGGAGGGGAGCAGTTCTTC	CAWSVRGLAGGEQFF
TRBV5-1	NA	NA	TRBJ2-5	TGCGCCAGCAGCTTAGACCCCGGCGGGGACCAAGAGACCCAGTACTTC	CASSLDPGGDQETQYF
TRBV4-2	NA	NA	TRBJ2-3	TGTGCCAGCAGCCAAGTCGGGAGAGGGGACACAGATACGCAGTATTTT	CASSQVGRGDTDTQYF
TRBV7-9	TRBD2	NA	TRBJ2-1	TGTGCCAGCAGCCTATCCAGGGCGGGGGGGGTGAGGTCCTACAATGAGCAGTTCTTC	CASSLSRAGGVRSYNEQFF
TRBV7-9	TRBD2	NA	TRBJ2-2	TGTGCCAGCAGCCGGGGGAACAGCGGGGTGAACACCGGGGAGCTGTTTTTT	CASSRGNSGVNTGELFF
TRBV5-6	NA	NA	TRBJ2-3	TGTGCCAGCAGCTTCTACGACCCCCGGAGAGATACGCAGTATTTT	CASSFYDPRRDTQYF
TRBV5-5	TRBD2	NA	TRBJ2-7	TGTGCCAGCAGCTTGGCCAGCTTAGCGGGGGGAAACTCCTACGAGCAGTACTTC	CASSLASLAGGNSYEQYF
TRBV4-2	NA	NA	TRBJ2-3	TGTGCCAGCAGCCAAGATCCCGCGGGGGCTGGAGATACGCAGTATTTT	CASSQDPAGAGDTQYF
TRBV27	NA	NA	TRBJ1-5	TGTGCCAGCAGTTTGAGCTATAGCAATCAGCCCCAGCATTTT	CASSLSYSNQPQHF
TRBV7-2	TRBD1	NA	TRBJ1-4	TGTGCCAGCAGCTCTACAACAGGGGGCCTAGGGGAAAAACTGTTTTTT	CASSSTTGGLGEKLFF
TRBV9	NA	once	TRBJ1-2	TGTGCCAGCAGCGTAGACAAAAACTATGGCTACACCTTC	CASSVDKNYGYTF
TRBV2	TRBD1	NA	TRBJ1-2	TGTGCCAGCAGTCCCGACAGGGGGGATGGCTACACCTTC	CASSPDRGDGYTF
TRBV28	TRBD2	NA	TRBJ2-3	TGTGCCAGCCTGAGAGCGGGGGGGTCGCCAGATACGCAGTATTTT	CASLRAGGSPDTQYF
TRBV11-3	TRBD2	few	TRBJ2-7	TGTGCCAGCAGCTTAGAGAGCGGGAGCTCCTACGAGCAGTACTTC	CASSLESGSSYEQYF
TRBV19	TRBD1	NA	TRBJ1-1	TGTGCCAGTAGTACTTTTACAGGGGATACTGAAGCTTTCTTT	CASSTFTGDTEAFF
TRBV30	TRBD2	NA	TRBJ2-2	TGTGCCTGGAGCTTCGGGGGGGCCGGGGGCGGGGAGCTGTTTTTT	CAWSFGGAGGGELFF